This T cell receptor beta chain stems from a study of molecular identifiers for immune sequencing clone quantification. The V segment lost 5 bases and the J segment 4 bases; nucleotides outside the gene matches: 6. The CDR3 sequence is 15 residues long. From germline, CDR1 is SEHNR and CDR2 FQNEAQ (reference sequence). Listed TCR primers, together with previously described methods, were used for the bulk TCR libraries. MiXCR was run by TCRdb on the PCR reads, yielding one entry per CDR3 protein. The sample has 100,000 or so distinct CDR3 sequences; around 20% are singletons. This clonotype was seen many times. Naive CD8 library inputs spanned 20,000 to 1,000,000 sorted cells and 10%, 30% or 50% RNA.

This receptor was obtained from a human donor in good health. Some libraries in this study had Jurkat cell RNA spiked in. Sequenced: naive CD8+ T cells from blood, with Jurkat cell RNA spiked in. The subset was: FACS-sorted CD8+CD4-CCR7+CD45RA+ naive T cells. V gene TRBV7-9 combines with J gene TRBJ2-5; 11 positions agree with TRBD2. CDR3 amino acids: CASSLSGGAAETQYF. CDR3 coding DNA: TGTGCCAGCAGCCTTAGCGGGGGGGCCGCAGAGACCCAGTACTTC.